This T cell receptor beta chain was documented in a study of blood T cells in healthy people across ages. Germline CDR1 is MGHDK and CDR2 is SYGVNS. The germline V and J ends were trimmed by 9 bases and 5 bases, with 16 bases remaining between them. The CDR3 contains 13 residues. This clonotype was counted only a few times. Its matching antigen is unknown. Sample-barcoded 5' priming and a J-beta primer mix drove a second PCR of about 6 to 12 cycles. TCRdb processed the 5' RACE reads anew with MiXCR; each CDR3 protein has one entry. The sample gives some 1,000,000 distinct CDR3 sequences, approximately 26% of which show up once; 0.65% to 0.75% is in the top ten. Study outcomes and limitations: There was no known CMV status for donors, so expanded clonotype changes were possibly confounded. Estimated diversity across one million T cells was deemed an underestimate.

Separately, the same data were catalogued under a study of T cells of mothers and their children. That report notes: Over 8.5 million reads per mother and roughly 3 million per child were obtained. Related mother-child pairs showed slightly higher but non-significant overlap than unrelated pairs.

This chain uses TRBV25-1 with TRBJ2-5; D is tentatively TRBD1 or TRBD2 (7 bases each). This TCR was sampled from a girl aged 2 to 9 in good health. The specimen was blood. This chain's CDR3 is CASSGGARETQYF. The CDR3 DNA follows: TGTGCCAGTTCAGGGGGGGCGAGGGAGACCCAGTACTTC.